These 23 T cell receptor beta chains came from one sample sequenced in a study of cytomegalovirus exposure and HLA in healthy donors. PCR used 60 Vbeta primers and 13 Jbeta primers. Profiling relied on immunoSEQ multiplex PCR, and the TCRdb table lists in-frame clones only, not all of them. The sample shows about 130,000 clones, around 63% of them seen only once. Specimen: PBMCs. All receptors come from a human donor in good health.

This chain links TRBV5-4 with TRBJ2-3, with TRBD2 matching over 14 bases. Germline V lookup: CDR1 SGHNT, CDR2 YYREEE (reference sequence). J lost 0 bases, V lost 4 bases, and 7 bases had no gene match. The CDR3 sequence is 18 residues long. CDR3 sequence: CASSLTSGGVPSTDTQYF. The CDR3 nucleotides are TGTGCCAGCAGCCTGACTAGCGGGGGGGTCCCTAGCACAGATACGCAGTATTTT. Full variable domain (missing parts from reference TRBV5-4 and TRBJ2-3): ETGVTQSPTHLIKTRGQQVTLRCSSQSGHNTVSWYQQALGQGPQFIFQYYREEENGRGNFPPRFSGLQFPNYSSELNVNALELDDSALYLCASSLTSGGVPSTDTQYFGPGTRLTVL.

The J gene is TRBJ2-1, the V gene TRBV7-3; 8 bases match TRBD1. The CDR3 is made up of 16 amino acids. Trimming cost V 5 bases and J 0 bases; bases outside gene matches: 6. In germline, CDR1 is SGHTA, CDR2 FQGTGA. The chain's CDR3 is CASSPQGASSYNEQFF. CDR3 DNA sequence: TGTGCCAGCAGCCCCCAGGGGGCGAGCTCCTACAATGAGCAGTTCTTC.

The V and J genes are TRBV5-1 and TRBJ2-7; 8 nucleotides agree with TRBD2. J was trimmed by 2 bases and V by 4 bases; bases with no gene match: 8. The germline V gene encodes CDR1 SGHRS and CDR2 YFSETQ. This CDR3 has 15 residues. CDR3 DNA sequence: TGCGCCAGCAGCCAGAACGGACTAGCAGCCTACGAGCAGTACTTC. Its translation is CASSQNGLAAYEQYF. The full variable domain, its missing parts supplied by reference TRBV5-1 and TRBJ2-7, is KAGVTQTPRYLIKTRGQQVTLSCSPISGHRSVSWYQQTPGQGLQFLFEYFSETQRNKGNFPGRFSGRQFSNSRSEMNVSTLELGDSALYLCASSQNGLAAYEQYFGPGTRLTVT.

This sequence joins TRBV15 and TRBJ1-5; 7 bases are a match to TRBD1. The CDR3 extends over 15 amino acids. Trimming removed 0 bases from V and 3 bases from J; junction bases left unmatched: 2. Germline assignment: CDR1 LNHNV and CDR2 YYDKDF (reference sequence). The CDR3 loop reads CATSRDRGNNQPQHF. CDR3 nucleotide sequence: TGTGCCACCAGCAGAGACAGGGGGAACAATCAGCCCCAGCATTTT.

CDR3 coding DNA: TGTGCCAGCAGCCCACAGACGGTGTCTGGGGCCAACGTCCTGACTTTC. The encoded protein is CASSPQTVSGANVLTF. V is TRBV5-5 and J is TRBJ2-6; D gene unclear. The CDR3 runs 16 residues. V was pared by 4 bases and J by 1 base, with 12 bases between. CDR1 is SGHKS and CDR2 is YYEKEE in the germline V gene (reference sequence).

Only a few counts were recorded for this clone. The junction and the germline gene differ at one end; a read error may be behind it. The chain joins TRBV15 to TRBJ2-7; TRBD1 matches 9 bases. This CDR3 comprises 16 residues. Germline CDR1 LNHNV, CDR2 YYDKDF (reference sequence). The CDR3 reads CATSRDPGTGSSEQYF. The CDR3 DNA follows: TGTGCCACCAGCAGAGATCCCGGGACAGGGTCCTCCGAGCAGTACTTC.

The V and J genes are TRBV6-6 and TRBJ2-2; 7 bases agree with TRBD1. The germline CDR1 and CDR2 sequences are MNHNY and SVGAGI (reference sequence). The J segment lost 4 bases and the V segment lost 6 bases, leaving 8 bases of the junction unmatched. The CDR3 consists of 15 residues. The CDR3 spells CASRPDRVGTGELFF. For the CDR3, the DNA is TGTGCCAGCAGACCTGACAGGGTAGGCACCGGGGAGCTGTTTTTT.

The rearrangement links TRBV18 to TRBJ1-4; no definite D call. Trimming cost V 6 bases and J 0 bases, with 8 bases left between them. The CDR3 covers 14 residues. Per germline, CDR1 KGHSH and CDR2 LQKENI. For the CDR3, the DNA is TGTGCCAGCTCCCCTCTTGCAACTAATGAAAAACTGTTTTTT. Translation gives CASSPLATNEKLFF.

The chain joins TRBV6-6 to TRBJ2-7; D might be TRBD1 (6 bases). This CDR3 has 11 amino acids. Germline loops: CDR1 MNHNY, CDR2 SVGAGI (reference sequence). The V end lost 9 bases, the J end lost 3 bases, and 9 bases lay between the germline ends. This chain's CDR3 is CASGQLYEQYF. The CDR3 DNA reads TGTGCCAGTGGACAGCTCTACGAGCAGTACTTC.

The genes are TRBV6-5 and TRBJ2-6; perhaps TRBD1 as D (5 bases). The V end lost 6 bases, the J end lost 2 bases, and 11 bases lay between the germline ends. Germline CDR1 reads MNHEY; CDR2 reads SVGAGI. CDR3 size: 15 residues. CDR3 sequence reads: CASRTTVTGANVLTF. The CDR3 DNA follows: TGTGCCAGCAGAACGACAGTCACTGGGGCCAACGTCCTGACTTTC.

This clone has a single count. The rearrangement links TRBV7-3 to TRBJ2-1; 7 bases match TRBD2. CDR3 length equals 13 residues. Germline CDR1 reads SGHTA; CDR2 reads FQGTGA. V lost 4 bases, J lost 7 bases, and 4 bases stayed unmatched. CDR3 DNA sequence: TGTGCCAGCAGCTCTGCGGGGGAAAATGAGCAGTTCTTC. Amino acids: CASSSAGENEQFF.

The V call is TRBV7-8, the J call TRBJ2-5; the match to TRBD1 covers 11 bases. V dropped 5 bases and J dropped 1; count of bases not matched to a gene: 3. Germline lookup yields CDR1 SGHVS and CDR2 FQNEAQ. The CDR3 has 15 amino acids. This chain's CDR3 is CASSPGQGGQETQYF. The CDR3 DNA is TGTGCCAGCAGCCCGGGACAGGGGGGCCAAGAGACCCAGTACTTC.

This clone was recorded a few times. V usage is TRBV7-9 and J usage is TRBJ2-5; possibly TRBD2 for D (6 bases). The CDR3 is made up of 12 amino acids. Trimming took 5 bases from V and 6 from J, leaving 10 bases between them. Germline V gene lookup returns CDR1 SEHNR and CDR2 FQNEAQ (reference sequence). CDR3 DNA: TGTGCCAGCAGCCCCGGGGGACAGACCCAGTACTTC. This sequence encodes CASSPGGQTQYF.

This chain connects TRBV2 to TRBJ2-5; 8 bases are shared with TRBD1. Per germline, CDR1 SNHLY and CDR2 FYNNEI. The CDR3 length is 14 residues. The junction had 7 bases not matched to a gene; V was cut back by 6 bases and J by 4 bases. The CDR3 is CASRVDRAGETQYF. For the CDR3, the DNA is TGTGCCAGCAGGGTGGACAGGGCTGGAGAGACCCAGTACTTC.

This clone was counted only a few times. This sample also contains other DNA sequences that code for the same CDR3. This chain links TRBV7-3 with TRBJ2-1; 9 positions match TRBD2. V shed 3 bases, J shed 0 bases, and the junction held 0 bases outside the gene matches. The CDR3 totals 15 residues. CDR1 and CDR2 from the germline V gene are SGHTA and FQGTGA. The chain's CDR3 is CASSFSGSSYNEQFF. In DNA form, the CDR3 reads TGTGCCAGCAGCTTTAGCGGGAGCTCCTACAATGAGCAGTTCTTC.

The CDR3 here is CASRIRTSGNPRQYF. The CDR3 region has the DNA TGTGCAAGTCGCATAAGGACTAGCGGGAATCCTCGGCAGTACTTC. J is TRBJ2-7 and V is TRBV12-2; the D call in the table, TRBD2, was not verified against the DNA. TRBV12-2 is a recognized pseudogene. This CDR3 is built from 15 residues.

CDR3 residues: CASSPHTGESADTQYF. Written as DNA, the CDR3 is TGTGCCAGCAGTCCCCATACGGGAGAGAGCGCAGATACGCAGTATTTT. This chain links TRBV28 with TRBJ2-3; possibly TRBD2 for D (6 bases). CDR1 and CDR2 from the germline V gene are MDHEN and SYDVKM. The germline V and J ends were trimmed by 5 bases and 4 bases, with 19 bases remaining between them. This CDR3 has 16 amino acids.

V and J are TRBV10-3 and TRBJ2-7; 7 positions match TRBD1. The CDR3 spans 14 residues. The germline gives CDR1 ENHRY, CDR2 SYGVKD. The ends lost 5 bases at V and 2 bases at J; junction bases unmatched: 6. The CDR3 coding sequence is TGTGCCATCAGTCCTGGGGACAGCGCCTACGAGCAGTACTTC. Amino acids: CAISPGDSAYEQYF.

V and J are TRBV4-3 and TRBJ1-5; 9 bases fit TRBD1. The CDR3 covers 15 residues. Germline V gene sequence: CDR1 LGHNA, CDR2 YSLEER. V trimming: 4 bases; J trimming: 1 base; junction bases outside the gene matches: 2. CDR3 amino acids: CASSLDRGSNQPQHF. In nucleotides, the CDR3 is TGCGCCAGCAGCCTGGACAGGGGCAGCAATCAGCCCCAGCATTTT.

The CDR3 bases are TGTGCCAGCAGCGGAGGGCAGGGCTACGAGCAGTACTTC. It yields the protein CASSGGQGYEQYF. The chain combines TRBV7-2 with TRBJ2-7, with a possible D match to TRBD2 (6 bases). The CDR3 is 13 amino acids. V lost 5 bases and J 3 bases, leaving 11 bases between the germline ends. CDR1 SGHTA and CDR2 FQGNSA come from the germline V gene.

The chain uses TRBV28 and TRBJ2-3; the match to TRBD2 covers 10 bases. V shed 6 bases and J 2 bases; nucleotides not matched to a gene: 5. Germline V gives CDR1 MDHEN, CDR2 SYDVKM. CDR3 length equals 15 residues. The CDR3 nucleotides are TGTGCCAGCAGGTCGACTAGCGGGCTCACAGATACGCAGTATTTT. Translating it yields CASRSTSGLTDTQYF. The entire variable domain, with the rest obtained from reference TRBV28 and TRBJ2-3, is as follows: DVKVTQSSRYLVKRTGEKVFLECVQDMDHENMFWYRQDPGLGLRLIYFSYDVKMKEKGDIPEGYSVSREKKERFSLILESASTNQTSMYLCASRSTSGLTDTQYFGPGTRLTVL.

This clone has just one count. V and J are TRBV5-1 and TRBJ1-2; D might be TRBD1 (6 bases). The CDR3 runs 13 residues. Germline lookup yields CDR1 SGHRS and CDR2 YFSETQ. With 0 bases removed from V and 7 bases from J, the gap between germline ends came to 10 bases. The CDR3 here is CASSLGTVFGYTF. CDR3 nucleotides: TGCGCCAGCAGCTTGGGGACAGTCTTTGGCTACACCTTC.

The sample holds a few counts of this clone. J is TRBJ1-5 and V is TRBV27, with 7 bases identical to TRBD1. Trimming cost V 5 bases and J 9 bases; bases outside gene matches: 19. CDR1 MNHEY and CDR2 SMNVEV come from the germline V gene (reference sequence). This CDR3 is built from 17 residues. The CDR3: CASSQLLPPGQSRPQHF. The CDR3 DNA sequence: TGTGCCAGCAGTCAACTCCTCCCTCCGGGACAGTCACGGCCCCAGCATTTT.